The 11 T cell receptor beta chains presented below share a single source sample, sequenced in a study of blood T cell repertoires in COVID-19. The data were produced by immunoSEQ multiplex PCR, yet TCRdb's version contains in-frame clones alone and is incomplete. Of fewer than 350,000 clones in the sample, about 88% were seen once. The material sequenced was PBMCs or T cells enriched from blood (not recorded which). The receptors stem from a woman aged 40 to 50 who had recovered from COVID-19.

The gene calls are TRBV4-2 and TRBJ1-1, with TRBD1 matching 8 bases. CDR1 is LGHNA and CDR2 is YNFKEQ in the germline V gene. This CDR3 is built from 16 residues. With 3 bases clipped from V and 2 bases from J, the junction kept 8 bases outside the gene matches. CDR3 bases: TGTGCCAGCAGCCAGGCTATCCAGGGGGCTAACACTGAAGCTTTCTTT. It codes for CASSQAIQGANTEAFF.

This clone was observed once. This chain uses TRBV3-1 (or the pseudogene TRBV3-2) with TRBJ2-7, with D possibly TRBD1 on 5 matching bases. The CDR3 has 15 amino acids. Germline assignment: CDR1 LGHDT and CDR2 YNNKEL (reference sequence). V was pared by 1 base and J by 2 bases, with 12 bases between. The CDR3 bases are TGTGCCAGCAGCCAAGGGGGCAAGCAGCCCTACGAGCAGTACTTC. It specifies CASSQGGKQPYEQYF.

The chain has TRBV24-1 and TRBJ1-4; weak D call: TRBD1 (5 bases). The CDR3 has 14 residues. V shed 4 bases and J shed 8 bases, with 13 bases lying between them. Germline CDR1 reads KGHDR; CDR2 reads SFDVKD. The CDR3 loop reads CATSDAGLGEKLFF. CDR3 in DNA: TGTGCCACCAGTGACGCGGGGCTAGGGGAAAAACTGTTTTTT.

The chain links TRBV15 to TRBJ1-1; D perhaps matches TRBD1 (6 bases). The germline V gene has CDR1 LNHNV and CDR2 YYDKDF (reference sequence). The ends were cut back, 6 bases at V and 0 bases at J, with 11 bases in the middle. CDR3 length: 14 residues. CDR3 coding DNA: TGTGCCACCAGACTGGACAGCATGAACACTGAAGCTTTCTTT. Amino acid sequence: CATRLDSMNTEAFF.

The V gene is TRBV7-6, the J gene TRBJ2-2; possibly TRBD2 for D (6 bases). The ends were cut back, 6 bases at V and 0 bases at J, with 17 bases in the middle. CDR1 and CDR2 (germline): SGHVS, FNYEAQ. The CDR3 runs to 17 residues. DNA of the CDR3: TGTGCCAGCAGTTGGATGCGGGACCAACCGAACACCGGGGAGCTGTTTTTT. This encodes CASSWMRDQPNTGELFF.

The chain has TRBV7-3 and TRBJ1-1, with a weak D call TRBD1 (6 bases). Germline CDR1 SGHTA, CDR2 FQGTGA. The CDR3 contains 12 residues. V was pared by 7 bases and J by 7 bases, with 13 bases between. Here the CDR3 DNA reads TGTGCCAGCACATTACAGGGAGATGAAGCTTTCTTT. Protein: CASTLQGDEAFF.

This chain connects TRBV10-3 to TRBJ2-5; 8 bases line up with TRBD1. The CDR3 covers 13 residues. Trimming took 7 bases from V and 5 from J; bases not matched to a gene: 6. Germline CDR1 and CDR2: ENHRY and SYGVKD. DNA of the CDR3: TGTGCCATCAAACAGGGGGAGAGGGAGACCCAGTACTTC. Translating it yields CAIKQGERETQYF.

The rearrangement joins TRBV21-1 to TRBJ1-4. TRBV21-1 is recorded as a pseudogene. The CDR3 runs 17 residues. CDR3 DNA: TGTGCCAGCAGCAAAGTGCCCCCAGTGAGGCAGCAGTGGAAACTGTTTTTT. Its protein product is CASSKVPPVRQQWKLFF.

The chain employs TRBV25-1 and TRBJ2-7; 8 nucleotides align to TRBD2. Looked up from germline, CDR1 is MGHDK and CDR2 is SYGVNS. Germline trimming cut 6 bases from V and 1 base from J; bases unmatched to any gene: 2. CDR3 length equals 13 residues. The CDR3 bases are TGTGCCAGCAGGCCGGGGGGGTCCTACGAGCAGTACTTC. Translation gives CASRPGGSYEQYF.

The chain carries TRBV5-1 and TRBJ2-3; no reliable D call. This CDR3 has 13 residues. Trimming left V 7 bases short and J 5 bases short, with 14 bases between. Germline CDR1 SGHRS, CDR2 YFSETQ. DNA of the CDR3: TGCGCCAGCTTCAACGATGGCGGAGATACGCAGTATTTT. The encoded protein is CASFNDGGDTQYF.

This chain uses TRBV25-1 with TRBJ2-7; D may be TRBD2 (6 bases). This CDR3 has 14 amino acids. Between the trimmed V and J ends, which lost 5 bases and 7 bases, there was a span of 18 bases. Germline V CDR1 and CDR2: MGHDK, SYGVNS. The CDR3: CASSNPGDFLEQYF. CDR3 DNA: TGTGCCAGCAGTAACCCGGGAGATTTCTTGGAGCAGTACTTC.